Following are 18 T cell receptor beta chains from one sample sequenced in a study of T cell repertoires in cytomegalovirus infection. TCRdb recomputed calls from the reads with MiXCR, one row per CDR3 protein. The sample carries 150,000 to 200,000 distinct CDR3 sequences, approximately 19% recorded once. Specimen: PBMCs. All receptors derive from a human donor in good health (CMV status not recorded). Some clones in this sample may be carry-over from other donors' samples.

The rearrangement links TRBV27 to TRBJ2-7; perhaps TRBD1 as D (6 bases). V was cut by 2 bases and J by 3 bases, with 14 bases left in between. This CDR3 contains 15 residues. Germline-derived CDR1 and CDR2 are MNHEY and SMNVEV (reference sequence). The CDR3 region is CASSLTGFGRYEQYF. The CDR3 DNA reads TGTGCCAGCAGTTTAACAGGGTTTGGACGCTACGAGCAGTACTTC.

This rearrangement joins TRBV20-1 to TRBJ2-7; 13 nucleotides agree with TRBD2. The J segment lost 2 bases and the V segment lost 6 bases, leaving 4 bases of the junction unmatched. CDR1 is DFQATT and CDR2 is SNEGSKA in the germline V gene (reference sequence). The CDR3 has 14 residues. This chain's CDR3 is CSAALAGGPYEQYF. The CDR3 DNA is TGCAGTGCCGCACTAGCGGGAGGGCCCTACGAGCAGTACTTC.

Ten or more counts support this clonotype. This chain links TRBV4-1 with TRBJ1-3; the D is unclear. With 0 bases removed from V and 2 bases from J, the gap between germline ends came to 8 bases. Germline CDR1 MGHRA, CDR2 YSYEKL. The CDR3 contains 15 residues. This CDR3 is CASSQDVRTGNTIYF. CDR3 coding DNA: TGCGCCAGCAGCCAAGATGTCAGAACTGGAAACACCATATATTTT.

This clonotype was detected ten times or more. The V gene is TRBV7-8, the J gene TRBJ2-1, with 9 bases aligning to TRBD2. Germline lookup yields CDR1 SGHVS and CDR2 FQNEAQ. After removal of 3 bases from V and 6 bases from J, the junction contained 9 bases not matched to a gene. The CDR3 has 16 residues. The CDR3 here is CASSFRRTSVANEQFF. The DNA for the CDR3 is TGTGCCAGCAGCTTCCGACGGACTAGCGTGGCCAATGAGCAGTTCTTC.

The table lists this clonotype with many counts. V gene TRBV7-8 combines with J gene TRBJ2-3, with 8 nucleotides matching TRBD2. Germline assignment: CDR1 SGHVS and CDR2 FQNEAQ. J was trimmed by 0 bases and V by 0 bases; bases with no gene match: 2. This CDR3 region has 16 residues. The CDR3 here is CASSLAREASTDTQYF. The CDR3 DNA sequence: TGTGCCAGCAGCTTAGCGCGGGAGGCAAGCACAGATACGCAGTATTTT. The full variable domain, in which reference TRBV7-8 and TRBJ2-3 provide the parts outside the CDR3, is GAGVSQSPRYKVAKRGQDVALRCDPISGHVSLFWYQQALGQGPEFLTYFQNEAQLDKSGLPSDRFFAERPEGSVSTLKIQRTQQEDSAVYLCASSLAREASTDTQYFGPGTRLTVL.

On this clonotype itself: A much larger clone differs by one base, so this may be a read error. The gene calls are TRBV11-1 and TRBJ2-3; a weak D match, TRBD2 (6 bases). Germline CDR1 and CDR2: SGHAT and FQDESV (reference sequence). The CDR3 covers 15 residues. CDR3: CASSSGARGTDPQYF. The CDR3 DNA reads as TGTGCCAGCAGCTCGGGAGCGCGGGGCACAGATCCGCAGTATTTT.

The chain carries TRBV11-2 and TRBJ2-2; D not certain. V was pared by 3 bases and J by 5 bases, with 13 bases between. This CDR3 contains 15 residues. Germline CDR1 and CDR2: SGHAT and FQNNGV. CDR3 loop: CASSFGLESTGELFF. The CDR3 nucleotides are TGTGCCAGCAGCTTTGGTCTAGAAAGTACCGGGGAGCTGTTTTTT. The full variable domain, rest sourced from reference TRBV11-2 and TRBJ2-2, is EAGVAQSPRYKIIEKRQSVAFWCNPISGHATLYWYQQILGQGPKLLIQFQNNGVVDDSQLPKDRFSAERLKGVDSTLKIQPAKLEDSAVYLCASSFGLESTGELFFGEGSRLTVL.

This clonotype was counted between two and nine times. The V gene is TRBV7-9, the J gene TRBJ1-1; a weak D match, TRBD1 (6 bases). The V end lost 5 bases, the J end lost 4 bases, and 11 bases lay between the germline ends. Per the germline V gene, CDR1 is SEHNR and CDR2 is FQNEAQ (reference sequence). The CDR3 runs 13 residues. CDR3 nucleotides: TGTGCCAGCAGCCCCGGAGGGGGCACTGAAGCTTTCTTT. Residues: CASSPGGGTEAFF.

The V gene is TRBV9, the J gene TRBJ2-1; a weak D match, TRBD1 (5 bases). The CDR3 contains 15 residues. V lost 3 bases and J 0 bases, leaving 10 bases between the germline ends. The germline V gene encodes CDR1 SGDLS and CDR2 YYNGEE. This chain's CDR3 is CASSATGNSYNEQFF. The CDR3 region has the DNA TGTGCCAGCAGCGCTACAGGAAACTCCTACAATGAGCAGTTCTTC.

This clonotype was counted between two and nine times. The chain uses TRBV20-1 and TRBJ2-4; 8 nucleotides align to TRBD1. Germline CDR1 and CDR2: DFQATT and SNEGSKA (reference sequence). The CDR3 spans 13 residues. V shed 1 base and J 8 bases; nucleotides not matched to a gene: 4. This CDR3 is CSARGQGADIQYF. CDR3 nucleotide sequence: TGCAGTGCTAGAGGGCAGGGGGCGGACATTCAGTACTTC.

Remarks on this clonotype: A read error may explain this, as a much larger clone is one base away. The chain recombines TRBV12-3 or TRBV12-4 with TRBJ2-1, with TRBD2 identical over 9 bases. The tail of the sequence fits TRBJ2-7 better, so the J call may be wrong. This CDR3 has 16 amino acids. The CDR3 reads CASTVLLAGVVNEQYF. CDR3 bases: TGTGCCAGCACTGTATTATTAGCGGGAGTAGTTAATGAGCAGTACTTC.

The genes are TRBV14 and TRBJ1-1; no clear D. Germline V gene lookup returns CDR1 SGHDN and CDR2 FVKESK. V was shortened by 0 bases and J by 8 bases, with 19 bases between the two germline ends. The CDR3 covers 16 residues. CDR3 bases: TGTGCCAGCAGCCAAGATTTTCGAAGGAGGCCTGACGAAGCTTTCTTT. It yields the protein CASSQDFRRRPDEAFF.

Points on this clonotype: Germline is not matched at one junction end, which may reflect a read error. V gene TRBV15 combines with J gene TRBJ1-4, with 9 nucleotides matching TRBD1. Germline lookup yields CDR1 LNHNV and CDR2 YYDKDF (reference sequence). This CDR3 is 16 amino acids long. The CDR3 DNA sequence: TGTGCCACCAACAGAGGTCAGACAGGGGGAAATGAAAAACTGTTTTTT. Its translation is CATNRGQTGGNEKLFF.

The gene calls are TRBV7-9 and TRBJ1-5; D remains ambiguous. Germline values: CDR1 SEHNR, CDR2 FQNEAQ (reference sequence). The CDR3 sequence is 16 residues long. The germline V and J ends were trimmed by 2 bases and 2 bases, with 13 bases remaining between them. The CDR3 region has the DNA TGTGCCAGCAGCTTATCCGAGGGAATGGGCAATCAGCCCCAGCATTTT. This gives the protein CASSLSEGMGNQPQHF. The full variable domain, in which reference TRBV7-9 and TRBJ1-5 provide the parts outside the CDR3, is DTGVSQNPRHKITKRGQNVTFRCDPISEHNRLYWYRQTLGQGPEFLTYFQNEAQLEKSRLLSDRFSAERPKGSFSTLEIQRTEQGDSAMYLCASSLSEGMGNQPQHFGDGTRLSIL.

This clonotype is a singleton in its sample. With a much larger clone just one base away, this may be a read error. The genes are TRBV12-3 or TRBV12-4 and TRBJ2-2; D is undetermined. The CDR3 length is 13 residues. V was cut by 5 bases and J by 1 base, with 5 bases left in between. CDR3 residues: CASSAGNTGELFF. The CDR3 coding sequence is TGTGCCAGCAGTGCAGGGAACACCGGGGAGCTGTTTTTT.

This clonotype was seen many times. V and J are TRBV28 and TRBJ2-7, with D possibly being TRBD1 (6 bases). Trimming removed 5 bases from V and 0 bases from J, with 17 bases in between. Germline CDR1 and CDR2: MDHEN and SYDVKM. The CDR3 has 16 residues. The CDR3 DNA sequence: TGTGCCAGCAGTCCCGACCGGACAGTATTCTCCTACGAGCAGTACTTC. Protein: CASSPDRTVFSYEQYF.

The chain recombines TRBV9 with TRBJ2-2, with 10 bases that match TRBD2. The V segment lost 0 bases and the J segment 3 bases; nucleotides outside the gene matches: 8. CDR3 length: 18 residues. Germline V gene lookup returns CDR1 SGDLS and CDR2 YYNGEE. The CDR3 DNA sequence: TGTGCCAGCAGCGTAGTAATTAGCGGGGGGCTGTACACCGGGGAGCTGTTTTTT. Residues: CASSVVISGGLYTGELFF.

The chain links TRBV2 to TRBJ2-1; D may be TRBD1 (7 bases). The CDR3 loop spans 16 amino acids. V was clipped by 0 bases and J by 9 bases, with 18 bases between them. Germline CDR1 and CDR2: SNHLY and FYNNEI. In DNA form, the CDR3 reads TGTGCCAGCAGTGAAGCGGGGGGCAGGGGGGTCGGTGAGCAGTTCTTC. Its protein product is CASSEAGGRGVGEQFF.